The source of this T cell receptor (beta chain) is a study of T cell responses to AZD1222 COVID-19 vaccine. Assay used: immunoSEQ multiplex PCR; TCRdb lists only in-frame clones, some missing. Of some 150,000 clones listed, around 88% are singletons. The CDR3 has 15 residues. From germline, CDR1 is LGHNA and CDR2 YSLEER. V lost 4 bases, J lost 6 bases, and 18 bases lay in between. This clone was detected a few times. The source of this sequence is an adult in good health. This sequence joins TRBV4-3 and TRBJ1-2; D not certain. The specimen comprised peripheral blood, sampled on day 0 of AZD1222 vaccination. In nucleotides, the CDR3 is TGCGCCAGCAGCCCCTTGGCCGGGGATGTGGATGGCTACACCTTC. Its translation: CASSPLAGDVDGYTF.